This TCR beta chain stems from a study of somatic mutations in cytotoxic T cells in rheumatoid arthritis. Study-level background: After diagnosis, patient blood (around 29 ml EDTA) was drawn right away, before any treatment was given.

Clones were read by immunoSEQ multiplex PCR, and TCRdb kept only the in-frame ones, dropping some. The sample includes 12,000 to 15,000 clones, about 68% of them seen just once. Study-wide points: For rheumatoid arthritis patients, CD8+ clonality increased with age, whereas it did not in healthy controls.

Comments on this clone: No antigen is known for it.

Sequencing was carried out using CD8+ T cells sorted from blood. The receptor was isolated from an adult with rheumatoid arthritis.

CDR3 region: CASSPRRPDTQYF. The DNA for the CDR3 is TGTGCCAGCAGCCCTCGCCGCCCAGATACGCAGTATTTT. V and J are TRBV11-1 and TRBJ2-3, with D uncertain. The V end lost 5 bases, the J end lost 4 bases, and 10 bases lay between the germline ends. CDR1 and CDR2 (germline): SGHAT, FQDESV (reference sequence). The CDR3 spans 13 residues.